The rows below give T cell receptor beta chains drawn from one sample of a study of cytomegalovirus exposure and HLA in healthy donors. Repertoires were generated with immunoSEQ multiplex PCR, while TCRdb's copy carries only in-frame clones and drops some. The sample has approximately 110,000 clones, approximately 80% seen once. Source material: PBMCs. Every receptor here comes from a woman aged 25 to 45 in good health and CMV-seronegative. The CDR3 runs from the conserved cysteine through the conserved F or W. Fields, in order: J gene, CDR3 length, clone size, V gene, D gene, CDR3 protein, CDR3 DNA. D genes are given only for firm matches. Clone sizes are given selectively: once, few, many, or a class where the clone is expanded.

j_call: TRBJ2-7
cdr3_length: 11
clone_size: -
v_call: TRBV5-1
d_call: -
cdr3_aa: CASSLQYEQYF
cdr3_nt: TGCGCCAGCAGCTTGCAGTACGAGCAGTACTTC

j_call: TRBJ2-1
cdr3_length: 13
clone_size: -
v_call: TRBV28
d_call: TRBD1
cdr3_aa: CASNRQGWDEQFF
cdr3_nt: TGTGCCAGCAACCGACAGGGGTGGGATGAGCAGTTCTTC

j_call: TRBJ1-1
cdr3_length: 15
clone_size: -
v_call: TRBV7-9
d_call: -
cdr3_aa: CASSPRTHNGTEAFF
cdr3_nt: TGTGCCAGCAGCCCCCGGACACATAACGGCACTGAAGCTTTCTTT

j_call: TRBJ1-5
cdr3_length: 14
clone_size: -
v_call: TRBV6-1
d_call: -
cdr3_aa: CASSEAVKLQPQHF
cdr3_nt: TGTGCCAGCAGTGAAGCTGTCAAATTGCAGCCCCAGCATTTT

j_call: TRBJ2-7
cdr3_length: 15
clone_size: -
v_call: TRBV11-2
d_call: TRBD1
cdr3_aa: CASSLSTGGWDEQYF
cdr3_nt: TGTGCCAGCAGCCTAAGTACAGGGGGCTGGGACGAGCAGTACTTC

j_call: TRBJ1-1
cdr3_length: 14
clone_size: -
v_call: TRBV6-1
d_call: TRBD1
cdr3_aa: CASSEHRGRTEAFF
cdr3_nt: TGTGCCAGCAGTGAACACAGGGGAAGAACTGAAGCTTTCTTT

j_call: TRBJ2-3
cdr3_length: 14
clone_size: -
v_call: TRBV29-1
d_call: TRBD1
cdr3_aa: CSVDGTGSTDTQYF
cdr3_nt: TGCAGCGTTGACGGGACAGGGAGCACAGATACGCAGTATTTT

j_call: TRBJ1-6
cdr3_length: 14
clone_size: -
v_call: TRBV6-1
d_call: TRBD1
cdr3_aa: CASSRDRVTSPLHF
cdr3_nt: TGTGCCAGCAGCCGGGACAGAGTCACTTCACCCCTCCACTTT

j_call: TRBJ1-2
cdr3_length: 13
clone_size: few
v_call: TRBV11-2
d_call: -
cdr3_aa: CASSLGGRVGYTF
cdr3_nt: TGTGCCAGCAGCTTAGGAGGCAGGGTAGGCTACACCTTC

j_call: TRBJ2-7
cdr3_length: 20
clone_size: few
v_call: TRBV15
d_call: TRBD2
cdr3_aa: CATSRDRLGIAGDLSYEQYF
cdr3_nt: TGTGCCACCAGCAGAGATAGGTTGGGGATAGCGGGAGATCTTTCCTACGAGCAGTACTTC

j_call: TRBJ2-3
cdr3_length: 14
clone_size: once
v_call: TRBV6-5
d_call: -
cdr3_aa: CASSYVSGVDTQYF
cdr3_nt: TGTGCCAGCAGTTACGTTTCGGGGGTGGATACGCAGTATTTT

j_call: TRBJ1-3
cdr3_length: 16
clone_size: -
v_call: TRBV5-5
d_call: -
cdr3_aa: CASSFQGMISGNTIYF
cdr3_nt: TGTGCCAGCAGCTTCCAGGGGATGATCTCTGGAAACACCATATATTTT

j_call: TRBJ2-7
cdr3_length: 14
clone_size: -
v_call: TRBV29-1
d_call: -
cdr3_aa: CSASDRRTAYEQYF
cdr3_nt: TGCAGCGCTTCCGACAGGCGCACCGCCTACGAGCAGTACTTC

j_call: TRBJ1-1
cdr3_length: 13
clone_size: -
v_call: TRBV7-6
d_call: -
cdr3_aa: CASSRAGEGEAFF
cdr3_nt: TGTGCCAGCAGCCGTGCGGGGGAGGGTGAAGCTTTCTTT

j_call: TRBJ1-2
cdr3_length: 13
clone_size: few
v_call: TRBV5-6
d_call: TRBD1
cdr3_aa: CASSRLGQGGYTF
cdr3_nt: TGTGCCAGCAGCCGCCTTGGACAGGGTGGCTACACCTTC

j_call: TRBJ2-4
cdr3_length: 16
clone_size: -
v_call: TRBV6-5
d_call: -
cdr3_aa: CANSSLGGAAKNIQYF
cdr3_nt: TGTGCCAACAGTTCCCTCGGGGGAGCGGCCAAAAACATTCAGTACTTC

j_call: TRBJ2-7
cdr3_length: 16
clone_size: -
v_call: TRBV7-9
d_call: -
cdr3_aa: CASSPLAGSGSYEQYF
cdr3_nt: TGTGCCAGCAGCCCCTTAGCTGGGAGCGGGTCCTACGAGCAGTACTTC

j_call: TRBJ2-3
cdr3_length: 16
clone_size: -
v_call: TRBV6-1
d_call: TRBD2
cdr3_aa: CASSDLSSGSWDTQYF
cdr3_nt: TGTGCCAGCAGTGACCTCTCTAGCGGGTCCTGGGATACGCAGTATTTT

j_call: TRBJ1-5
cdr3_length: 13
clone_size: few
v_call: TRBV6-1
d_call: -
cdr3_aa: CASSDSGGQPQHF
cdr3_nt: TGTGCCAGCAGTGACTCGGGTGGGCAGCCCCAGCATTTT

j_call: TRBJ2-3
cdr3_length: 16
clone_size: -
v_call: TRBV5-4
d_call: -
cdr3_aa: CASSSVVGAAADTQYF
cdr3_nt: TGTGCCAGCAGCTCAGTGGTGGGGGCGGCGGCAGATACGCAGTATTTT

j_call: TRBJ1-1
cdr3_length: 15
clone_size: -
v_call: TRBV5-4
d_call: TRBD1
cdr3_aa: CASSSGQGRHTEAFF
cdr3_nt: TGTGCCAGCAGCTCCGGACAGGGACGGCACACTGAAGCTTTCTTT

j_call: TRBJ1-6
cdr3_length: 14
clone_size: -
v_call: TRBV2
d_call: TRBD1
cdr3_aa: CASRRQGINSPLHF
cdr3_nt: TGTGCCAGCAGAAGACAGGGGATTAATTCACCCCTCCACTTT

j_call: TRBJ1-1
cdr3_length: 12
clone_size: few
v_call: TRBV7-9
d_call: -
cdr3_aa: CASGPLNTEAFF
cdr3_nt: TGTGCCAGCGGGCCCTTGAACACTGAAGCTTTCTTT

j_call: TRBJ1-2
cdr3_length: 15
clone_size: few
v_call: TRBV7-9
d_call: TRBD1
cdr3_aa: CASSLRGQGVSGYTF
cdr3_nt: TGTGCCAGCAGCTTACGGGGACAGGGGGTGAGTGGCTACACCTTC

j_call: TRBJ2-5
cdr3_length: 15
clone_size: -
v_call: TRBV11-3
d_call: -
cdr3_aa: CASSGGAGSYETQYF
cdr3_nt: TGTGCCAGCAGCGGGGGGGCGGGGAGTTATGAGACCCAGTACTTC

j_call: TRBJ2-2
cdr3_length: 15
clone_size: -
v_call: TRBV7-2
d_call: -
cdr3_aa: CASRTGTTNTGELFF
cdr3_nt: TGTGCCAGCAGAACCGGGACAACGAACACCGGGGAGCTGTTTTTT

j_call: TRBJ1-1
cdr3_length: 16
clone_size: -
v_call: TRBV14
d_call: -
cdr3_aa: CASSQRGVGLNTEAFF
cdr3_nt: TGTGCCAGCAGCCAAAGGGGCGTCGGTCTGAACACTGAAGCTTTCTTT

j_call: TRBJ2-3
cdr3_length: 16
clone_size: -
v_call: TRBV4-3
d_call: -
cdr3_aa: CASSQDRGTATDTQYF
cdr3_nt: TGCGCCAGCAGCCAAGATCGCGGGACGGCAACAGATACGCAGTATTTT

j_call: TRBJ2-1
cdr3_length: 18
clone_size: -
v_call: TRBV7-6
d_call: TRBD1
cdr3_aa: CASSLVGLGTGPYNEQFF
cdr3_nt: TGTGCCAGCAGCTTAGTGGGGTTAGGGACAGGTCCCTACAATGAGCAGTTCTTC